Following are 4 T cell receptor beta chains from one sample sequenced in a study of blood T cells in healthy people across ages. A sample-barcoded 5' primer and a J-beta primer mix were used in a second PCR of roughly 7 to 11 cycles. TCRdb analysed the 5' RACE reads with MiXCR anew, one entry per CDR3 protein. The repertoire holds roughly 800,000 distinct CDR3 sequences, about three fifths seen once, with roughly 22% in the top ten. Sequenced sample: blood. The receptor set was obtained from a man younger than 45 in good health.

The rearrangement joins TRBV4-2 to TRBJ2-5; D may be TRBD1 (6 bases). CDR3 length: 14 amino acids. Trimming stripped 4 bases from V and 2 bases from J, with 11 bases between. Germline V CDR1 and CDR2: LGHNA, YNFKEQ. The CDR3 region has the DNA TGTGCCAGCAGCCCGGGACATACACAAGAGACCCAGTACTTC. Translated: CASSPGHTQETQYF.

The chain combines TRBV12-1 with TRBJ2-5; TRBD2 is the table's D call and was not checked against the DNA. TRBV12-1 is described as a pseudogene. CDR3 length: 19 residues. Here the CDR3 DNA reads TGTGCCAGCAGCCCCTTCGGGACTAGCGGCGGGTGGCAAGAAGAGACCCAGTACTTC. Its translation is CASSPFGTSGGWQEETQYF.

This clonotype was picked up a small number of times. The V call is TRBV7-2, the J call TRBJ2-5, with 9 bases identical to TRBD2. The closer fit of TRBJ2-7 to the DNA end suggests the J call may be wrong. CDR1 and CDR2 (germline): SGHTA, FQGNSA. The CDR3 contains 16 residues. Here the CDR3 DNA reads TGTGCCAGCAGCCCCCAGGCTACGCGGGAGGGATCCGAGCAGTACTTC. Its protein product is CASSPQATREGSEQYF.

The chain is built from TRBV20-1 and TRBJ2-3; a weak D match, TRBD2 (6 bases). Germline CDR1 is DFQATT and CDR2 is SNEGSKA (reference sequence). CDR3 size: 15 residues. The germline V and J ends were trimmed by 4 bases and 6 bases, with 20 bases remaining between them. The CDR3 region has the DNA TGCAGTGCTAACTTAGCGGCTGGAGCTCGGGATACGCAGTATTTT. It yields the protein CSANLAAGARDTQYF.